One sample yielded the 28 T cell receptor beta chains listed below, sequenced in a study of technical replicates of blood from a few donors. Sequencing was performed with immunoSEQ multiplex PCR; in TCRdb, only in-frame clones are kept and a portion is missing. The data contain about 88,000 clones, 85% to 95% of them singletons. The sample comprised T cells isolated from PBMCs. These receptors came from a human donor in good health.

The chain links TRBV27 to TRBJ1-2; 7 bases fit TRBD1. The CDR3 loop spans 14 amino acids. V lost 0 bases and J lost 10; bases outside the gene matches: 8. From germline, CDR1 is MNHEY and CDR2 SMNVEV (reference sequence). The CDR3 DNA follows: TGTGCCAGCAGTTTATCGGGGCAGGGGGATGACTACACCTTC. It is translated as CASSLSGQGDDYTF.

CDR3 sequence (DNA): TGTGCCAGCAGCTTGGGGCCCTACAATGAGCAGTTCTTC. It codes for CASSLGPYNEQFF. The chain is built from TRBV5-6 and TRBJ2-1; no clear D. This CDR3 comprises 13 residues. With 0 bases removed from V and 2 bases from J, the gap between germline ends came to 3 bases. Germline CDR1 is SGHDT and CDR2 is YYEEEE.

DNA for the CDR3: TGTGCCAATACGCCCCAGGAGGCAGCTTTCTTT. This sequence encodes CANTPQEAAFF. V usage is TRBV7-2 and J usage is TRBJ1-1; D is uncertain. The CDR3 is 11 amino acids. Germline assignment: CDR1 SGHTA and CDR2 FQGNSA. V lost 10 bases to trimming and J lost 10 bases, with 16 bases between them.

This chain links TRBV5-6 with TRBJ2-3; a weak D match, TRBD2 (5 bases). The germline V and J ends were trimmed by 4 bases and 1 base, with 7 bases remaining between them. The CDR3 extends over 13 amino acids. The germline V gene encodes CDR1 SGHDT and CDR2 YYEEEE. The CDR3 DNA is TGTGCCAGCAGCCCACTAGGCACAGATACGCAGTATTTT. Translated, it gives CASSPLGTDTQYF.

This chain connects TRBV19 to TRBJ2-1; D uncertain. Germline CDR1 reads LNHDA; CDR2 reads SQIVND (reference sequence). This CDR3 has 12 amino acids. V was clipped by 6 bases and J by 6 bases, with 9 bases between them. The CDR3 nucleotides are TGTGCCAGTAGGACAAGCTTCAATGAGCAGTTCTTC. It specifies CASRTSFNEQFF.

This chain connects TRBV5-6 to TRBJ1-1; 7 bases map to TRBD1. The CDR3 consists of 13 residues. Trimming removed 5 bases from V and 6 bases from J; junction bases left unmatched: 7. CDR1 SGHDT and CDR2 YYEEEE come from the germline V gene. In nucleotides, the CDR3 is TGTGCCAGCAGACCGACAGGGTTGGCTGAAGCTTTCTTT. Protein product: CASRPTGLAEAFF.

The V and J genes are TRBV5-6 and TRBJ1-2; D remains unclear. Deletions cut 4 bases from V and 8 bases from J, with 18 bases between. Germline lookup yields CDR1 SGHDT and CDR2 YYEEEE. The CDR3 totals 14 residues. CDR3 nucleotides: TGTGCCAGCAGCCGCTTCAGCCCCGGCGGGGGCTACACCTTC. Translating gives CASSRFSPGGGYTF.

V gene TRBV5-1 combines with J gene TRBJ1-5, with a tentative D call TRBD1 (5 bases). Germline values: CDR1 SGHRS, CDR2 YFSETQ. Trimming removed 2 bases at V and 2 bases at J, with 8 bases between. CDR3 length equals 14 residues. The CDR3 reads CASSFEGGNQPQHF. CDR3 sequence (DNA): TGCGCCAGCAGCTTTGAAGGGGGCAATCAGCCCCAGCATTTT.

This clone was seen a single time. DNA of the CDR3: TGCGCCAGCAGCTTGACAGGGAGAGAGACCCAGTACTTC. Translated, it gives CASSLTGRETQYF. The chain couples TRBV5-1 to TRBJ2-5; TRBD1 might be the D (6 bases). V was shortened by 1 base and J by 4 bases, with 8 bases between the two germline ends. This CDR3 spans 13 amino acids. The germline CDR1 and CDR2 sequences are SGHRS and YFSETQ.

This sequence joins TRBV9 and TRBJ1-1, with 7 nucleotides matching TRBD1. This CDR3 comprises 14 residues. Trimming took 0 bases from V and 2 from J; bases not matched to a gene: 1. CDR1 is SGDLS, CDR2 YYNGEE, per germline. The CDR3 DNA is TGTGCCAGCAGCGTAGGGGACAGCAACACTGAAGCTTTCTTT. Its translation is CASSVGDSNTEAFF.

The J gene is TRBJ2-3, the V gene TRBV7-2; 8 bases line up with TRBD2. The CDR3 totals 16 residues. Trimming cost V 0 bases and J 1 base; bases outside gene matches: 3. Germline loops: CDR1 SGHTA, CDR2 FQGNSA. CDR3: CASSLAGTRGTDTQYF. The CDR3 DNA reads TGTGCCAGCAGCTTAGCCGGGACTAGAGGCACAGATACGCAGTATTTT.

The chain joins TRBV5-4 to TRBJ1-1; D is ambiguous. The length of the CDR3 is 14 residues. Deletions cut 3 bases from V and 0 bases from J, with 9 bases between. Germline V lookup: CDR1 SGHNT, CDR2 YYREEE (reference sequence). CDR3 sequence (DNA): TGTGCCAGCAGCTGGGCCGTGGTGAACACTGAAGCTTTCTTT. It is translated as CASSWAVVNTEAFF.

The chain joins TRBV5-1 to TRBJ1-2; 9 bases agree with TRBD1. Germline V gives CDR1 SGHRS, CDR2 YFSETQ. V shed 5 bases, J shed 8 bases, and the junction held 4 bases outside the gene matches. The CDR3 has 12 residues. The CDR3: CASRSDRGGYTF. Here the CDR3 DNA reads TGCGCCAGCAGATCGGACAGGGGCGGCTACACCTTC.

This chain uses TRBV5-4 with TRBJ1-4, with D possibly being TRBD1 (5 bases). CDR1 and CDR2 from the germline V gene are SGHNT and YYREEE (reference sequence). CDR3 length equals 14 residues. V shed 4 bases and J shed 7 bases, with 14 bases lying between them. The CDR3 DNA is TGTGCCAGCAGCGGGGCAGGAGTTGGTGAAAAACTGTTTTTT. This translates into CASSGAGVGEKLFF.

This chain links TRBV2 with TRBJ2-6, with D perhaps matching TRBD1 (6 bases). The V end lost 2 bases, the J end lost 2 bases, and 10 bases lay between the germline ends. The germline CDR1 and CDR2 sequences are SNHLY and FYNNEI. The CDR3 has 16 residues. The CDR3 sequence is CASSELQGAGANVLTF. In DNA, the CDR3 is TGTGCCAGCAGTGAATTACAGGGAGCTGGGGCCAACGTCCTGACTTTC.

V is TRBV11-1 and J is TRBJ2-1; 13 bases fit TRBD2. The CDR3 loop spans 19 amino acids. V trimming: 5 bases; J trimming: 2 bases; junction bases outside the gene matches: 12. Germline V gene sequence: CDR1 SGHAT, CDR2 FQDESV (reference sequence). The CDR3 nucleotides are TGTGCCAGCAGCCGACCCGGGACTAGCGGGATCAAGGCCTACAATGAGCAGTTCTTC. Amino acids: CASSRPGTSGIKAYNEQFF. The variable domain in full, with the rest retrieved from reference TRBV11-1 and TRBJ2-1, is EAEVAQSPRYKITEKSQAVAFWCDPISGHATLYWYRQILGQGPELLVQFQDESVVDDSQLPKDRFSAERLKGVDSTLKIQPAELGDSAMYLCASSRPGTSGIKAYNEQFFGPGTRLTVL.

This chain links TRBV28 with TRBJ1-5; possibly TRBD1 for D (5 bases). The CDR3 loop spans 15 amino acids. Trimming left V 6 bases short and J 6 bases short, with 18 bases between. Germline CDR1 reads MDHEN; CDR2 reads SYDVKM. CDR3 DNA sequence: TGTGCCAGCAGCCAGGGCCCCCATCTGGGTCAGCCCCAGCATTTT. The encoded protein is CASSQGPHLGQPQHF.

The rearrangement joins TRBV6-1 to TRBJ1-1; unclear D gene. The CDR3 spans 12 residues. Germline V gives CDR1 MNHNS, CDR2 SASEGT. Trimming shortened V by 6 bases and J by 7 bases, and 12 bases separated the two germline ends. CDR3 in DNA: TGTGCCAGCAGGCTTTACAGCCTTGAAGCTTTCTTT. Translated: CASRLYSLEAFF.

The rearrangement joins TRBV7-2 to TRBJ2-7, with D unclear. This CDR3 has 11 residues. Germline-derived CDR1 and CDR2 are SGHTA and FQGNSA. V was clipped by 5 bases and J by 3 bases, with 5 bases between them. The chain's CDR3 is CASSPVYEQYF. The CDR3 DNA reads as TGTGCCAGCAGCCCGGTCTACGAGCAGTACTTC.

The rearrangement joins TRBV7-9 to TRBJ1-4, with TRBD1 identical over 7 bases. The CDR3 has 15 amino acids. Germline CDR1 reads SEHNR; CDR2 reads FQNEAQ (reference sequence). The J segment lost 5 bases and the V segment lost 5 bases, leaving 8 bases of the junction unmatched. The CDR3 region is CASSPRTGDNEKLFF. CDR3 in DNA: TGTGCCAGCAGCCCTCGGACAGGTGACAATGAAAAACTGTTTTTT.

This clone was observed a single time. The chain is built from TRBV7-2 and TRBJ1-1, with D uncertain. The length of the CDR3 is 13 residues. Germline V gene sequence: CDR1 SGHTA, CDR2 FQGNSA. V was clipped by 6 bases and J by 0 bases, with 8 bases between them. The CDR3 sequence is CASSTAMNTEAFF. For the CDR3, the DNA is TGTGCCAGCAGTACAGCCATGAACACTGAAGCTTTCTTT.

V and J are TRBV27 and TRBJ2-2; TRBD1 agrees at 9 bases. The junction had 6 bases not matched to a gene; V was cut back by 1 base and J by 6 bases. There are 16 residues in the CDR3. Germline-derived CDR1 and CDR2 are MNHEY and SMNVEV (reference sequence). CDR3 nucleotide sequence: TGTGCCAGCAGTTTATACGGGACAGGGTGGGCCGGGGAGCTGTTTTTT. Amino acid sequence: CASSLYGTGWAGELFF.

J is TRBJ1-2 and V is TRBV28, with a weak D call TRBD1 (6 bases). CDR1 is MDHEN, CDR2 SYDVKM, per germline. Trimming stripped 0 bases from V and 6 bases from J, with 17 bases between. This CDR3 has 16 amino acids. The CDR3 spells CASSLWAGDSSDGYTF. CDR3 bases: TGTGCCAGCAGTTTATGGGCAGGGGATAGTTCAGATGGCTACACCTTC.

The genes are TRBV30 and TRBJ1-5, with D possibly TRBD1 on 5 matching bases. Trimming took off 4 bases at V and 6 bases at J, with 16 bases between the two ends. Germline V gives CDR1 GTSNPN, CDR2 SVGIG (reference sequence). This CDR3 has 14 amino acids. CDR3 amino acids: CAWKVGGVGQPQHF. CDR3 DNA sequence: TGTGCCTGGAAAGTGGGAGGGGTCGGTCAGCCCCAGCATTTT.

For this clone: The germline gene is not matched at one end of the junction; a read error may be the cause. The J gene is TRBJ2-7, the V gene TRBV7-9; D call uncertain. The CDR3 covers 12 residues. Looked up from germline, CDR1 is SEHNR and CDR2 is FQNEAQ (reference sequence). The CDR3 nucleotides are TGTGCCAGCAGCATAGCATCATACGAGCAGTACTTC. Protein: CASSIASYEQYF. The variable domain in full, with the rest retrieved from reference TRBV7-9 and TRBJ2-7, is DTGVSQNPRHKITKRGQNVTFRCDPISEHNRLYWYRQTLGQGPEFLTYFQNEAQLEKSRLLSDRFSAERPKGSFSTLEIQRTEQGDSAMYLCASSIASYEQYFGPGTRLTVT.

The gene calls are TRBV5-6 and TRBJ2-7; a weak D match, TRBD2 (5 bases). Trimming removed 1 base from V and 5 bases from J, with 13 bases in between. Germline CDR1 and CDR2: SGHDT and YYEEEE. The CDR3 consists of 14 residues. The CDR3 is CASSLIEGEDEQYF. The CDR3 DNA sequence: TGTGCCAGCAGCTTGATCGAGGGTGAGGACGAGCAGTACTTC.

V and J are TRBV6-1 and TRBJ2-5, with a tentative D call TRBD1 (5 bases). CDR3 length: 14 residues. The V gene's germline CDR1 is MNHNS and CDR2 SASEGT. V was clipped by 4 bases and J by 0 bases, with 9 bases between them. The CDR3 coding sequence is TGTGCCAGCAGTGCGGACAACTACCAAGAGACCCAGTACTTC. Translated, it gives CASSADNYQETQYF.

This clone has a single count. The genes are TRBV6-4 and TRBJ2-7, with D unresolved. The CDR3 is 15 amino acids. The V gene's germline CDR1 is MRHNA and CDR2 SNTAGT. Trimming pared 0 bases from V and 3 bases from J, leaving 12 bases between. CDR3 sequence (DNA): TGTGCCAGCAGTGACTCGAAAATTAGTTTCTACGAGCAGTACTTC. It translates to CASSDSKISFYEQYF.